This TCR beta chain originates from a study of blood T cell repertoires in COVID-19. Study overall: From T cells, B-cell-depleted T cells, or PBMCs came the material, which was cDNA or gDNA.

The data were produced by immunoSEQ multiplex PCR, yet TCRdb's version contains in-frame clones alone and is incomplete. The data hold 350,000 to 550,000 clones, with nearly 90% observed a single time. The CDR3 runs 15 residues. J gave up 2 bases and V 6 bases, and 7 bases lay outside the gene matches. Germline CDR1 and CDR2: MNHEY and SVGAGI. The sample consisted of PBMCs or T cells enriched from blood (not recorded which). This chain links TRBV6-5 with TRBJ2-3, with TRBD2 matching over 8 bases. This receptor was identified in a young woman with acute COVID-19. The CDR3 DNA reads TGTGCCAGCAGACAATTTAGCGGGAACACAGATACGCAGTATTTT. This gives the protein CASRQFSGNTDTQYF.